This T cell receptor beta chain was profiled in a study of molecular identifiers for immune sequencing clone quantification. This CDR3 spans 16 amino acids. CDR1 and CDR2 from the germline V gene are SGHDN and FVKESK. J lost 2 bases, V lost 2 bases, and 6 bases had no gene match. TCRdb processed the PCR reads anew with MiXCR; each CDR3 protein has one entry. The data show fewer than 350,000 distinct CDR3 sequences, with about 22% seen just once and roughly 0.7% held by the top ten. This chain links TRBV14 with TRBJ2-1, with 7 bases lining up with TRBD2. Sequenced material: naive CD8+ T cells from blood, with Jurkat cell RNA spiked in. Subset specified: FACS-sorted CD8+CD4-CCR7+CD45RA+ naive T cells. This sequence was found in a human donor in good health. Some libraries in this study had Jurkat cell RNA spiked in. CDR3 protein: CASSQRERGPYNEQFF. The CDR3 DNA sequence: TGTGCCAGCAGCCAACGGGAGCGGGGCCCCTACAATGAGCAGTTCTTC.